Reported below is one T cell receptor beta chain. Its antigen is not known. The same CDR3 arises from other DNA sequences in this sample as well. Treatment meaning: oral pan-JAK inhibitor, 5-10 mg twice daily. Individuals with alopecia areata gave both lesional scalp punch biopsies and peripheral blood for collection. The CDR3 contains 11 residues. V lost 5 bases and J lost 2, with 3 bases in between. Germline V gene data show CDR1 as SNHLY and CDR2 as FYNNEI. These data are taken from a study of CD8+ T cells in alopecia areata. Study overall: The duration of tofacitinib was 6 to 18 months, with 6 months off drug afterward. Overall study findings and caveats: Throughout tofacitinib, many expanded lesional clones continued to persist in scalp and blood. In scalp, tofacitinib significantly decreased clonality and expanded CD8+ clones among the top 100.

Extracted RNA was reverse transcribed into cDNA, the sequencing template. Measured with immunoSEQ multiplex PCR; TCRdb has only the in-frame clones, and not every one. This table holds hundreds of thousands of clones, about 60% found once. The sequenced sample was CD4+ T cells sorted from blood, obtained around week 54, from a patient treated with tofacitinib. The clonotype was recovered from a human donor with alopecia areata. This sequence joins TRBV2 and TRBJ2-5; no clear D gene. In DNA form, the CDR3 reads TGTGCCAGCAGTCCTCAAGAGACCCAGTACTTC. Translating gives CASSPQETQYF.